Given below is one TCR beta chain in context. The antigen is undetermined. Researchers ran the PCR with 60 Vbeta and 13 Jbeta primers. Libraries were prepared by immunoSEQ multiplex PCR; TCRdb keeps only in-frame clonotypes and omits some of them. The sample lists 160,000 or so clones, 70% to 80% seen once, with more than 1.2% in the top ten. This entry comes from a study of cytomegalovirus exposure and HLA in healthy donors. About the study: HLA-typed donors were the source of around 80 million unique TCRs, which an early data release held. Findings and limits, study-wide: In a later analysis, common viral pathogens appeared linked to several of the most significant clusters. Most TCR sequences were seen very rarely across donors, but some public TCRs occurred in many. Most of the CMV-associated TCR beta chains (in a later analysis) appeared to be HLA-restricted.

Losses at the gene ends were 5 bases for V and 4 bases for J; bases not matched to a gene: 5. The germline CDR1 and CDR2 sequences are LNHDA and SQIVND (reference sequence). CDR3 length: 14 amino acids. The source is a male donor in good health and CMV-seronegative. The genes are TRBV19 and TRBJ2-1, with 7 bases that match TRBD1. The sample was PBMCs. The CDR3 spells CASSLDRNYNEQFF. The CDR3 coding sequence is TGTGCCAGTAGTCTGGACAGGAATTACAATGAGCAGTTCTTC.